These 27 T cell receptor beta chains originate from one sample sequenced in a study of identical twins. From the 5' RACE reads, TCRdb called clonotypes with MiXCR, one entry per CDR3 protein. The sample carries around 280,000 distinct CDR3 sequences, under 9% recorded once. These same data were also listed under a study on yellow fever vaccine responses in identical twins.

Sequenced: memory (CD45RO+) T cells sorted from blood. Source of these receptors: a woman between 18 and 30 years old in good health.

The chain has TRBV29-1 and TRBJ2-6; D unresolved. CDR1 and CDR2 (germline): SQVTM, ANQGSEA. V lost 4 bases and J 1 base, leaving 8 bases between the germline ends. The CDR3 is made up of 14 amino acids. CDR3: CSVAAQSGANVLTF. CDR3 in DNA: TGCAGCGTTGCGGCGCAATCTGGGGCCAACGTCCTGACTTTC.

The chain employs TRBV4-2 and TRBJ2-7, with 8 bases aligning to TRBD2. Germline assignment: CDR1 LGHNA and CDR2 YNFKEQ. Trimming at V came to 6 bases and at J to 1 base, leaving 11 bases not matched to a gene. This CDR3 has 16 amino acids. CDR3 bases: TGTGCCAGCAGGGGAGAAGGGGTAGCGGGGTCCTACGAGCAGTACGTC. This codes for CASRGEGVAGSYEQYV.

The count of this clonotype is one. The rearrangement links TRBV20-1 to TRBJ2-1; the D gene is possibly TRBD2 (5 bases). Looked up from germline, CDR1 is DFQATT and CDR2 is SNEGSKA (reference sequence). This CDR3 contains 15 residues. The germline V and J ends were trimmed by 2 bases and 6 bases, with 17 bases remaining between them. The CDR3 sequence: CSARRDPGLSNEQFF. The CDR3 coding sequence is TGCAGTGCTAGACGGGATCCGGGCCTTTCCAATGAGCAGTTCTTC.

This clonotype was seen only a few times. The chain combines TRBV6-1 with TRBJ2-5, with a tentative D call TRBD2 (6 bases). Trimming removed 3 bases at V and 3 bases at J, with 14 bases between. The CDR3 contains 15 residues. Germline V lookup: CDR1 MNHNS, CDR2 SASEGT. The CDR3 is CASSDPGLGKETQYF. In DNA, the CDR3 is TGTGCCAGCAGTGATCCGGGACTTGGGAAAGAGACCCAGTACTTC.

Only a few counts were recorded for this clonotype. The rearrangement links TRBV18 to TRBJ2-7; 9 bases fit TRBD1. Trimming cost V 4 bases and J 0 bases; bases outside gene matches: 4. Germline CDR1 is KGHSH and CDR2 is LQKENI. This CDR3 comprises 15 residues. This CDR3 is CASSQQTGGSYEQYV. The CDR3 coding sequence is TGTGCCAGCTCACAGCAGACAGGGGGCTCCTACGAGCAGTACGTC.

The table lists this clonotype with a few counts. The CDR3 sequence is CASSLKDNYGYTF. Here the CDR3 DNA reads TGTGCCAGCAGCTTAAAGGATAACTATGGCTACACCTTC. The gene calls are TRBV7-9 and TRBJ1-2; unclear D gene. The germline V and J ends were trimmed by 2 bases and 1 base, with 5 bases remaining between them. This CDR3 spans 13 amino acids. In germline, CDR1 is SEHNR, CDR2 FQNEAQ (reference sequence).

This clonotype was seen ten or more times. This chain uses TRBV4-1 with TRBJ2-1; 7 bases line up with TRBD2. The CDR3 loop spans 16 amino acids. After removal of 2 bases from V and 2 bases from J, the junction contained 6 bases not matched to a gene. The germline V gene encodes CDR1 MGHRA and CDR2 YSYEKL. The CDR3 sequence is CASSQRTRDPYNEQFF. As DNA, the CDR3 is TGCGCCAGCAGCCAAAGGACTAGGGACCCCTACAATGAGCAGTTCTTC.

Many counts were recorded for this clonotype. This chain connects TRBV14 to TRBJ1-1, with D possibly TRBD1 on 5 matching bases. The CDR3 consists of 13 residues. Trimming shortened V by 3 bases and J by 1 base, and 6 bases separated the two germline ends. The germline V gene has CDR1 SGHDN and CDR2 FVKESK. The CDR3 DNA reads as TGTGCCAGCAGCCACGGGGGGAACACTGAAGCTTTCTTT. Translating it yields CASSHGGNTEAFF.

The gene calls are TRBV4-1 and TRBJ2-7, with 7 bases aligning to TRBD2. The length of the CDR3 is 16 residues. The J segment lost 2 bases and the V segment lost 0 bases, leaving 7 bases of the junction unmatched. Germline assignment: CDR1 MGHRA and CDR2 YSYEKL. In DNA, the CDR3 is TGCGCCAGCAGCCAAGATATCGCGGGAGCCACCTACGAGCAGTACTTC. This encodes CASSQDIAGATYEQYF.

This clonotype was counted at least ten times. This chain joins TRBV20-1 and TRBJ1-5; D gene ambiguous. Germline CDR1 and CDR2: DFQATT and SNEGSKA (reference sequence). The CDR3 consists of 14 residues. Trimming shortened V by 0 bases and J by 3 bases, and 9 bases separated the two germline ends. The CDR3 coding sequence is TGCAGTGCTAGAGAACCCCGTCCCAATCAGCCCCAGCATTTT. Its translation is CSAREPRPNQPQHF.

This clonotype was detected only a few times. V is TRBV28 and J is TRBJ2-3; TRBD2 aligns across 10 bases. Germline CDR1 reads MDHEN; CDR2 reads SYDVKM. This CDR3 spans 21 amino acids. The trim removed 5 bases at V and 1 base at J, leaving 21 bases unmatched. CDR3 in amino acids: CASSHPVPGLAFPAGTDTQYF. CDR3 nucleotides: TGTGCCAGCAGTCACCCAGTTCCGGGACTAGCGTTCCCGGCGGGCACAGATACGCAGTATTTT.

This clonotype was seen at least ten times. The chain uses TRBV7-9 and TRBJ2-7; 9 bases are shared with TRBD2. Trimming removed 5 bases from V and 7 bases from J; junction bases left unmatched: 6. The CDR3 loop spans 13 amino acids. The germline CDR1 and CDR2 sequences are SEHNR and FQNEAQ (reference sequence). DNA for the CDR3: TGTGCCAGCAGCCCTAGCGGGACTGGAGAGCAGTACTTC. This codes for CASSPSGTGEQYF. Supplemented by reference TRBV7-9 and TRBJ2-7, the full variable domain reads DTGVSQNPRHKITKRGQNVTFRCDPISEHNRLYWYRQTLGQGPEFLTYFQNEAQLEKSRLLSDRFSAERPKGSFSTLEIQRTEQGDSAMYLCASSPSGTGEQYFGPGTRLTVT.

This clonotype came up many times. The chain couples TRBV20-1 to TRBJ1-3; tentatively, D is TRBD1 (6 bases). This CDR3 region has 13 residues. Trimming cost V 6 bases and J 0 bases, with 9 bases left between them. Germline CDR1 reads DFQATT; CDR2 reads SNEGSKA (reference sequence). This chain's CDR3 is CSAEGGSGNTIYF. For the CDR3, the DNA is TGCAGTGCAGAAGGGGGCTCTGGAAACACCATATATTTT.

This clonotype was seen many times. Here the CDR3 reads CAISDRTYSYEQYF. The CDR3 DNA reads as TGTGCCATCAGTGACCGGACGTACTCCTACGAGCAGTACTTC. The rearrangement uses TRBV10-3 and TRBJ2-7; D not certain. Trimming removed 3 bases from V and 0 bases from J, with 9 bases in between. The CDR3 contains 14 residues. Looked up from germline, CDR1 is ENHRY and CDR2 is SYGVKD.

V is TRBV4-1 and J is TRBJ1-4; perhaps TRBD1 as D (6 bases). Germline CDR1 reads MGHRA; CDR2 reads YSYEKL. The CDR3 spans 16 residues. V lost 7 bases, J lost 5 bases, and 20 bases lay in between. The CDR3 reads CASTPSGQTTNEKLFF. The CDR3 DNA follows: TGCGCCAGCACCCCATCCGGACAGACGACGAATGAAAAACTGTTTTTT.

CDR3 in DNA: TGCAGTGCTAGAGGGCAGGTCGCCGACGAGCAGTACTTC. Protein product: CSARGQVADEQYF. The V call is TRBV20-1, the J call TRBJ2-7; no definite D call. The CDR3 covers 13 residues. CDR1 is DFQATT and CDR2 is SNEGSKA in the germline V gene (reference sequence). Trimming pared 1 base from V and 5 bases from J, leaving 12 bases between.

This clonotype was detected ten times or more. V is TRBV6-5 and J is TRBJ1-4; tentative D call: TRBD1 (5 bases). The germline V gene has CDR1 MNHEY and CDR2 SVGAGI. The CDR3 is 16 amino acids. V lost 0 bases, J lost 5 bases, and 13 bases lay in between. The CDR3 reads CASSYSGTERNEKLFF. Here the CDR3 DNA reads TGTGCCAGCAGTTACTCGGGGACGGAACGAAATGAAAAACTGTTTTTT.

The J gene is TRBJ1-1, the V gene TRBV20-1; TRBD1 is a possible D gene (5 bases). This CDR3 comprises 14 residues. V lost 3 bases to trimming and J lost 4 bases, with 15 bases between them. Germline V gives CDR1 DFQATT, CDR2 SNEGSKA (reference sequence). Here the CDR3 reads CSARGRPRSTEAFF. The CDR3 DNA is TGCAGTGCTAGGGGACGACCCCGGAGCACTGAAGCTTTCTTT.

This clonotype was counted a few times. Here the CDR3 DNA reads TGTGCCAGCAGTGGATCGAGACAAACCTACGAGCAGTACTTC. The encoded protein is CASSGSRQTYEQYF. The genes are TRBV6-1 and TRBJ2-7, with D unresolved. Germline V CDR1 and CDR2: MNHNS, SASEGT. This CDR3 has 14 residues. V lost 4 bases and J 2 bases, leaving 12 bases between the germline ends.

A few counts support this clonotype. The chain is built from TRBV4-2 and TRBJ2-5, with 7 bases matching TRBD2. With V trimmed by 4 bases and J by 5 bases, 7 bases remained unmatched. CDR3 length: 14 amino acids. Germline CDR1 reads LGHNA; CDR2 reads YNFKEQ. The CDR3 loop is CASSRRRGGETQYF. The CDR3 nucleotides read TGTGCCAGCAGCCGCCGCCGCGGGGGTGAGACCCAGTACTTC.

This clonotype occurred many times. The chain recombines TRBV4-1 with TRBJ2-7; D is undetermined. The germline gives CDR1 MGHRA, CDR2 YSYEKL. V was trimmed by 4 bases and J by 0 bases, leaving 10 bases between them. The CDR3 contains 14 residues. The CDR3 DNA reads as TGCGCCAGCAGCCGCACTACCGTCTCCTACGAGCAGTACTTC. Protein sequence: CASSRTTVSYEQYF.

The gene calls are TRBV7-2 and TRBJ2-5; D is ambiguous. The length of the CDR3 is 12 residues. V was trimmed by 0 bases and J by 8 bases, leaving 7 bases between them. The V gene's germline CDR1 is SGHTA and CDR2 FQGNSA. CDR3 DNA sequence: TGTGCCAGCAGCTTAGCTTGGGGAACCCAGTACTTC. This encodes CASSLAWGTQYF.

This clonotype was counted a few times. The chain joins TRBV6-1 to TRBJ2-7, with D possibly matching TRBD2 (6 bases). Per the germline V gene, CDR1 is MNHNS and CDR2 is SASEGT. Between the trimmed V and J ends, which lost 6 bases and 7 bases, there was a span of 19 bases. The CDR3 runs 14 residues. The CDR3 DNA follows: TGTGCCAGCAGGGGGACTTCCCGACCGGGGGAGCAGTACGTC. Protein sequence: CASRGTSRPGEQYV.

This clonotype was counted at least ten times. The gene calls are TRBV7-8 and TRBJ1-5; possibly TRBD1 for D (5 bases). Per the germline V gene, CDR1 is SGHVS and CDR2 is FQNEAQ. Trimming left V 6 bases short and J 2 bases short, with 14 bases between. The CDR3 consists of 15 residues. This CDR3 is CASSSGWGGNQPQHF. The CDR3 DNA sequence: TGTGCCAGCAGTTCAGGGTGGGGCGGCAATCAGCCCCAGCATTTT.

This clonotype came up a few times. The chain has TRBV7-6 and TRBJ2-7, with a possible D match to TRBD1 (6 bases). The CDR3 length is 14 residues. From germline, CDR1 is SGHVS and CDR2 FNYEAQ. V lost 5 bases, J lost 4 bases, and 15 bases lay in between. The CDR3 DNA is TGTGCCAGCAGCCCTACAGGGTTCGGGTACGAGCAGTACTTC. Its translation is CASSPTGFGYEQYF. Full variable domain (outside the CDR3, taken from reference TRBV7-6 and TRBJ2-7): GAGVSQSPRYKVTKRGQDVALRCDPISGHVSLYWYRQALGQGPEFLTYFNYEAQQDKSGLPNDRFSAERPEGSISTLTIQRTEQRDSAMYRCASSPTGFGYEQYFGPGTRLTVT.

This clonotype was counted between two and nine times. V is TRBV11-2 and J is TRBJ1-4, with D hard to call. Deletions cut 6 bases from V and 8 bases from J, with 13 bases between. This CDR3 comprises 13 residues. Germline CDR1 and CDR2: SGHAT and FQNNGV. The CDR3, as DNA: TGTGCCAGCAGTCAATCTGTAGGGGAAAAACTGTTTTTT. Translating it yields CASSQSVGEKLFF.

There are many counts of this clonotype. The chain combines TRBV7-9 with TRBJ1-2, with TRBD1 matching 7 bases. From germline, CDR1 is SEHNR and CDR2 FQNEAQ (reference sequence). The CDR3 extends over 13 amino acids. V lost 5 bases to trimming and J lost 11 bases; unmatched junction nucleotides: 11. CDR3 amino acids: CASSTEKQGQYTF. The CDR3, as DNA: TGTGCCAGCAGCACCGAGAAACAGGGACAGTACACCTTC.